The T cell receptor beta chain described here comes from a study of blood T cell repertoires in COVID-19. The overall study: Spain, Italy and the United States supplied samples that represented acute and convalescent COVID-19. PBMCs, B-cell-depleted T cells, or T cells provided the cDNA or gDNA that made up the material.

This clone was counted only a few times. Per the authors' pipeline: Reference gene primers were amplified, and this amplification served to estimate nucleated cell counts. Assay used: immunoSEQ multiplex PCR; TCRdb lists only in-frame clones, some missing. The V and J calls and the clone size are those of that table, but D and trimming were determined from the DNA. The sample records 77,000 or so clones, 75% to 90% being singletons. The germline gives CDR1 MDHEN, CDR2 SYDVKM. The CDR3 covers 12 residues. Trimming shortened V by 5 bases and J by 4 bases, and 8 bases separated the two germline ends. This TCR derives from a man older than 75 with acute or convalescent COVID-19. Sequencing was carried out using peripheral blood. The J gene is TRBJ2-5, the V gene TRBV28; D is undetermined. Here the CDR3 reads CASSPSSETQYF. The CDR3 region has the DNA TGTGCCAGCAGTCCCTCCTCAGAGACCCAGTACTTC.